These 10 T cell receptor beta chains were all obtained from the same sample, sequenced in a study of blood T cell repertoires in COVID-19. The protocol was immunoSEQ multiplex PCR, while the TCRdb copy is restricted to in-frame clones and leaves out a portion. This table has over 250,000 clones, about four fifths appearing once. The sequenced material came from PBMCs or T cells enriched from blood (not recorded which). Source of these receptors: a man in his forties who had been exposed to COVID-19.

J is TRBJ2-7 and V is TRBV3-1 (or the pseudogene TRBV3-2); D call uncertain. The V and J ends lost 1 base and 3 bases respectively, with 7 bases between them. There are 13 residues in the CDR3. The germline CDR1 and CDR2 sequences are LGHDT and YNNKEL (reference sequence). As DNA, the CDR3 is TGTGCCAGCAGCCAAGCACTTCGCTACGAGCAGTACTTC. This gives the protein CASSQALRYEQYF.

The chain carries TRBV18 and TRBJ2-6; 7 positions match TRBD1. With V trimmed by 5 bases and J by 0 bases, 7 bases remained unmatched. Per the germline V gene, CDR1 is KGHSH and CDR2 is LQKENI. There are 17 residues in the CDR3. The chain's CDR3 is CASSRDRPSSGANVLTF. The CDR3, as DNA: TGTGCCAGCTCAAGGGACAGACCGAGCTCTGGGGCCAACGTCCTGACTTTC.

A single count supports this clone. The chain has TRBV7-9 and TRBJ1-6; D perhaps matches TRBD1 (6 bases). This CDR3 comprises 14 residues. Deletions cut 7 bases from V and 7 bases from J, with 14 bases between. Germline V gene data show CDR1 as SEHNR and CDR2 as FQNEAQ (reference sequence). The CDR3 protein is CASNQQGGNSPLHF. CDR3 nucleotide sequence: TGTGCCAGCAACCAACAGGGTGGGAATTCACCCCTCCACTTT.

This chain links TRBV11-2 with TRBJ1-1; TRBD1 might be the D (6 bases). CDR3 length equals 14 residues. Trimming left V 7 bases short and J 1 base short, with 13 bases between. In germline, CDR1 is SGHAT, CDR2 FQNNGV. The CDR3 region is CASKPGQSNTEAFF. CDR3 nucleotides: TGTGCCAGCAAACCTGGACAGTCGAACACTGAAGCTTTCTTT.

This clone was observed once. V gene TRBV24-1 combines with J gene TRBJ2-3, with unresolved D. Germline CDR1 KGHDR, CDR2 SFDVKD. V shed 5 bases and J shed 3 bases, with 8 bases lying between them. The CDR3 spans 13 residues. The CDR3 DNA follows: TGTGCCACCAGTGGTTCCTCTACAGATACGCAGTATTTT. Encoded protein: CATSGSSTDTQYF.

J is TRBJ1-5 and V is TRBV28; the match to TRBD1 covers 9 bases. The CDR3 spans 15 residues. Germline-derived CDR1 and CDR2 are MDHEN and SYDVKM. V trimming: 9 bases; J trimming: 4 bases; junction bases outside the gene matches: 10. CDR3: CASILTGTGNQPQHF. CDR3 coding DNA: TGTGCCAGTATCCTGACCGGGACAGGGAATCAGCCCCAGCATTTT.

The chain joins TRBV2 to TRBJ2-7; weak D call: TRBD1 (5 bases). Trimming removed 6 bases from V and 3 bases from J, with 15 bases in between. Looked up from germline, CDR1 is SNHLY and CDR2 is FYNNEI. The CDR3 is made up of 14 amino acids. The CDR3 sequence is CASSHPQGGYEQYF. CDR3 DNA: TGTGCCAGCAGCCACCCCCAGGGCGGCTACGAGCAGTACTTC.

This chain joins TRBV15 and TRBJ2-7; D ambiguous. Germline CDR1 and CDR2: LNHNV and YYDKDF (reference sequence). The V gene lost 0 bases and the J gene lost 5 bases, with 11 bases spanning the gap. This CDR3 is built from 14 residues. CDR3: CATSRDRDKHEQYF. Written as DNA, the CDR3 is TGTGCCACCAGCAGAGATCGTGACAAGCACGAGCAGTACTTC.

The CDR3 spells CASSIPGTPNGYTF. The CDR3 DNA is TGTGCCAGCAGTATTCCCGGGACACCTAATGGCTACACCTTC. V usage is TRBV6-5 and J usage is TRBJ1-2; possibly TRBD1 for D (6 bases). CDR1 and CDR2 (germline): MNHEY, SVGAGI. The CDR3 loop spans 14 amino acids. Trimming shortened V by 5 bases and J by 6 bases, and 16 bases separated the two germline ends.

The rearrangement uses TRBV2 and TRBJ2-1; 9 bases fit TRBD1. CDR3 size: 13 residues. The junction had 5 bases not matched to a gene; V was cut back by 6 bases and J by 8 bases. The germline V gene has CDR1 SNHLY and CDR2 FYNNEI. CDR3 bases: TGTGCCAGCAGCGACTGGGACAGGGATGAGCAGTTCTTC. Protein: CASSDWDRDEQFF.